The following is a T cell receptor beta chain sequence with its context. TCRdb's table, derived via immunoSEQ multiplex PCR, lists solely in-frame clones and lacks some. The sample has 150,000 to 200,000 clones, roughly 80% seen once. V lost 0 bases and J 1 base, leaving 9 bases between the germline ends. The CDR3 length is 15 residues. Looked up from germline, CDR1 is LNHDA and CDR2 is SQIVND (reference sequence). This record comes from a study of blood T cell repertoires in COVID-19. On the study more broadly: Samples of COVID-19 (acute and convalescent) were obtained from the United States, Italy and Spain.

Seattle's cohort entered during active infection and was followed longitudinally. The rearrangement uses TRBV19 and TRBJ1-1; D is perhaps TRBD1 (5 bases). The source is a woman aged 70-85 years with COVID-19, enrolled during active disease. The sample comprised peripheral blood. CDR3 residues: CASSIDGARNTEAFF. The CDR3 bases are TGTGCCAGTAGTATAGATGGGGCAAGGAACACTGAAGCTTTCTTT. The complete variable domain, with remaining parts taken from reference TRBV19 and TRBJ1-1, reads DGGITQSPKYLFRKEGQNVTLSCEQNLNHDAMYWYRQDPGQGLRLIYYSQIVNDFQKGDIAEGYSVSREKKESFPLTVTSAQKNPTAFYLCASSIDGARNTEAFFGQGTRLTVV.